The next 24 T cell receptor beta chains were all read from a single sample in a study of early stage breast cancer tumors. The method was immunoSEQ multiplex PCR; TCRdb's version includes in-frame clones alone and lacks a portion of them. The sample holds about 53,000 clones, 85% to 95% seen once. What was sequenced was blood. All receptors come from a person aged 65-85 years with breast cancer.

The V gene is TRBV7-2, the J gene TRBJ2-5, with D maybe TRBD1 (6 bases). CDR3 length: 14 residues. V was pared by 6 bases and J by 2 bases, with 13 bases between. Germline V gene lookup returns CDR1 SGHTA and CDR2 FQGNSA. CDR3: CASRMERGQETQYF. The CDR3 DNA follows: TGTGCCAGCAGAATGGAAAGGGGGCAAGAGACCCAGTACTTC.

V is TRBV2 and J is TRBJ2-7; the D is unclear. This CDR3 has 12 amino acids. From germline, CDR1 is SNHLY and CDR2 FYNNEI. Trimming cost V 0 bases and J 9 bases, with 9 bases left between them. CDR3 coding DNA: TGTGCCAGCAGTGAAGCGCTTACGCGGCAGTACTTC. As protein: CASSEALTRQYF. Full variable domain (outside the CDR3, taken from reference TRBV2 and TRBJ2-7): EPEVTQTPSHQVTQMGQEVILRCVPISNHLYFYWYRQILGQKVEFLVSFYNNEISEKSEIFDDQFSVERPDGSNFTLKIRSTKLEDSAMYFCASSEALTRQYFGPGTRLTVT.

This clone was counted only a few times. The rearrangement joins TRBV7-9 to TRBJ1-2; 9 positions match TRBD1. Germline loops: CDR1 SEHNR, CDR2 FQNEAQ (reference sequence). V gave up 4 bases and J gave up 7 bases; unmatched junction bases: 1. This CDR3 is built from 12 residues. CDR3 residues: CASSWDRVGYTF. The CDR3 DNA reads as TGTGCCAGCAGCTGGGACAGGGTTGGCTACACCTTC. Full variable domain (missing parts from reference TRBV7-9 and TRBJ1-2): DTGVSQNPRHKITKRGQNVTFRCDPISEHNRLYWYRQTLGQGPEFLTYFQNEAQLEKSRLLSDRFSAERPKGSFSTLEIQRTEQGDSAMYLCASSWDRVGYTFGSGTRLTVV.

This chain uses TRBV7-8 with TRBJ1-2, with unresolved D. Germline V gene sequence: CDR1 SGHVS, CDR2 FQNEAQ. The CDR3 length is 19 residues. V gave up 7 bases and J gave up 1 base, with 28 bases separating them. The CDR3 protein is CASTPTALRSAEVNYGYTF. The CDR3 DNA follows: TGTGCCAGCACCCCCACGGCCCTCAGGTCAGCAGAAGTTAACTATGGCTACACCTTC.

The chain recombines TRBV7-6 with TRBJ2-2, with 12 bases fitting TRBD2. The CDR3 has 17 amino acids. Germline V lookup: CDR1 SGHVS, CDR2 FNYEAQ. The V and J ends lost 4 bases and 1 base, in that order; junction bases with no gene match: 4. The CDR3 nucleotides read TGTGCCAGCAGCTCACGGACTAGCGGGAAGAACACCGGGGAGCTGTTTTTT. The encoded protein is CASSSRTSGKNTGELFF.

The V and J genes are TRBV27 and TRBJ1-1; D remains ambiguous. Trimming took off 3 bases at V and 1 base at J, with 6 bases between the two ends. This CDR3 comprises 13 residues. Germline V gives CDR1 MNHEY, CDR2 SMNVEV (reference sequence). DNA of the CDR3: TGTGCCAGCAGTTTTCTGAGGAACACTGAAGCTTTCTTT. Encoded protein: CASSFLRNTEAFF.

The gene calls are TRBV29-1 and TRBJ2-3; tentative D call: TRBD2 (6 bases). CDR3 length equals 13 residues. Germline loops: CDR1 SQVTM, CDR2 ANQGSEA. V lost 3 bases and J 0 bases, leaving 7 bases between the germline ends. The CDR3 DNA sequence: TGCAGCGTTGAGCGGGGTAGCACAGATACGCAGTATTTT. Translating it yields CSVERGSTDTQYF.

The gene calls are TRBV6-5 and TRBJ1-5, with a possible D match to TRBD1 (5 bases). The CDR3 totals 15 residues. Between the trimmed V and J ends, which lost 8 bases and 4 bases, there was a span of 18 bases. Looked up from germline, CDR1 is MNHEY and CDR2 is SVGAGI. The CDR3 is CASRDSRLRNQPQHF. The CDR3 DNA follows: TGTGCCAGCCGGGACTCCCGCCTTCGGAATCAGCCCCAGCATTTT.

This sequence joins TRBV30 and TRBJ2-7; no clear D gene. The CDR3 is made up of 13 amino acids. CDR1 GTSNPN and CDR2 SVGIG come from the germline V gene (reference sequence). V lost 0 bases and J 7 bases, leaving 13 bases between the germline ends. The CDR3 loop reads CAWSVYSLGEQYF. CDR3 sequence (DNA): TGTGCCTGGAGTGTCTACAGCCTCGGAGAGCAGTACTTC. The variable domain in full, completed from reference TRBV30 and TRBJ2-7, reads SQTIHQWPATLVQPVGSPLSLECTVEGTSNPNLYWYRQAAGRGLQLLFYSVGIGQISSEVPQNLSASRPQDRQFILSSKKLLLSDSGFYLCAWSVYSLGEQYFGPGTRLTVT.

The chain employs TRBV11-3 and TRBJ2-2; D is unclear. The germline V gene has CDR1 SGHNT and CDR2 YENEEA. The CDR3 runs 14 residues. V lost 2 bases and J lost 5, with 9 bases in between. CDR3 nucleotides: TGTGCCAGCAGCTTATCTGCCAGAACCGGGGAGCTGTTTTTT. Its translation: CASSLSARTGELFF. Variable domain in full (rest from reference TRBV11-3 and TRBJ2-2): EAGVVQSPRYKIIEKKQPVAFWCNPISGHNTLYWYLQNLGQGPELLIRYENEEAVDDSQLPKDRFSAERLKGVDSTLKIQPAELGDSAVYLCASSLSARTGELFFGEGSRLTVL.

This chain joins TRBV20-1 and TRBJ2-5, with D unclear. Germline V gene sequence: CDR1 DFQATT, CDR2 SNEGSKA (reference sequence). The length of the CDR3 is 8 residues. Trimming removed 3 bases from V and 10 bases from J, with 3 bases in between. The CDR3, as DNA: TGCAGTGCTAGCGGCCAGTACTTC. It translates to CSASGQYF.

V is TRBV7-6 and J is TRBJ2-7; 12 nucleotides agree with TRBD2. CDR1 SGHVS and CDR2 FNYEAQ come from the germline V gene. Trimming removed 3 bases from V and 2 bases from J; junction bases left unmatched: 2. The CDR3 is made up of 15 amino acids. CDR3 region: CASSFGTSGPYEQYF. The CDR3 nucleotides are TGTGCCAGCAGCTTCGGGACTAGCGGGCCCTACGAGCAGTACTTC. Together with reference TRBV7-6 and TRBJ2-7, the CDR3 gives the full variable domain: GAGVSQSPRYKVTKRGQDVALRCDPISGHVSLYWYRQALGQGPEFLTYFNYEAQQDKSGLPNDRFSAERPEGSISTLTIQRTEQRDSAMYRCASSFGTSGPYEQYFGPGTRLTVT.

This clone appeared a single time. The chain links TRBV5-8 to TRBJ1-1; D gene uncertain. Germline CDR1 is SGHTS and CDR2 is YDEGEE. This CDR3 spans 13 amino acids. Trimming cost V 2 bases and J 4 bases, with 9 bases left between them. The CDR3 spells CASSLQLLTEAFF. CDR3 nucleotides: TGTGCCAGCAGCTTACAGTTGCTCACTGAAGCTTTCTTT.

The chain employs TRBV5-1 and TRBJ2-3; 7 nucleotides line up with TRBD2. The germline gives CDR1 SGHRS, CDR2 YFSETQ. This CDR3 is 15 amino acids long. After removal of 3 bases from V and 6 bases from J, the junction contained 10 bases not matched to a gene. The CDR3 here is CASSSAGRQIDTQYF. The DNA for the CDR3 is TGCGCCAGCAGCTCCGCCGGGAGGCAGATCGATACGCAGTATTTT.

The chain is built from TRBV10-2 and TRBJ2-1; 10 bases match TRBD2. The CDR3 sequence is 15 residues long. Germline V CDR1 and CDR2: WSHSY, SAAADI. With 7 bases clipped from V and 2 bases from J, the junction kept 5 bases outside the gene matches. This CDR3 is CASTGSGGAYNEQFF. For the CDR3, the DNA is TGCGCCAGCACCGGAAGCGGGGGGGCCTACAATGAGCAGTTCTTC.

The rearrangement uses TRBV19 and TRBJ1-1; a possible D gene is TRBD1 (6 bases). In germline, CDR1 is LNHDA, CDR2 SQIVND (reference sequence). CDR3 length: 13 residues. V lost 7 bases, J lost 6 bases, and 15 bases lay in between. CDR3 loop: CASTVLQGAEAFF. The CDR3 region has the DNA TGTGCCAGTACAGTCTTACAGGGTGCTGAAGCTTTCTTT.

This clone was detected once. The chain employs TRBV11-2 and TRBJ2-2; D might be TRBD1 (5 bases). The V end was cut by 5 bases, the J end by 4 bases, with 14 bases between. The CDR3 runs to 15 residues. Per the germline V gene, CDR1 is SGHAT and CDR2 is FQNNGV. The CDR3 is CASSGRDSPTGELFF. The CDR3 nucleotides are TGTGCCAGCAGCGGCAGGGATTCGCCCACCGGGGAGCTGTTTTTT.

This chain joins TRBV7-3 and TRBJ2-5, with a possible D match to TRBD2 (6 bases). This CDR3 has 15 residues. Germline lookup yields CDR1 SGHTA and CDR2 FQGTGA. V lost 4 bases to trimming and J lost 7 bases, with 19 bases between them. CDR3 nucleotides: TGTGCCAGCAGCTCCGGGGCCGGGAGATTAGGGACCCAGTACTTC. It encodes CASSSGAGRLGTQYF.

The rearrangement links TRBV25-1 to TRBJ2-7; TRBD2 matches 8 bases. The germline gives CDR1 MGHDK, CDR2 SYGVNS. This CDR3 has 14 residues. V dropped 8 bases and J dropped 7; count of bases not matched to a gene: 13. CDR3 loop: CASPRPGLVCEQYF. In DNA form, the CDR3 reads TGTGCCAGCCCGCGGCCGGGACTAGTGTGTGAGCAGTACTTC.

This chain joins TRBV7-7 and TRBJ1-3; 9 nucleotides align to TRBD1. The CDR3 consists of 15 residues. Germline V gene data show CDR1 as SSHAT and CDR2 as FNYEAQ (reference sequence). V was clipped by 2 bases and J by 7 bases; unmatched bases: 6. CDR3 sequence (DNA): TGTGCCAGCAGCTTATGGGGACAGGGAAGGAACACCATATATTTT. Translation: CASSLWGQGRNTIYF.

The CDR3: CSVGVTGDYGYTF. The CDR3 nucleotides are TGCAGCGTTGGGGTGACAGGCGACTATGGCTACACCTTC. The chain employs TRBV29-1 and TRBJ1-2, with D perhaps TRBD1 (6 bases). Between the trimmed V and J ends, which lost 4 bases and 3 bases, there was a span of 12 bases. This CDR3 contains 13 residues. Germline V gene sequence: CDR1 SQVTM, CDR2 ANQGSEA.

The chain recombines TRBV11-3 with TRBJ2-1; 9 bases map to TRBD1. Germline CDR1 is SGHNT and CDR2 is YENEEA. This CDR3 has 15 amino acids. J lost 0 bases, V lost 5 bases, and 2 bases had no gene match. CDR3 nucleotide sequence: TGTGCCAGCAGCCCGGGACAGGGCTCCTACAATGAGCAGTTCTTC. Its translation is CASSPGQGSYNEQFF.

This chain uses TRBV28 with TRBJ1-1; 8 bases are shared with TRBD1. CDR3 length equals 14 residues. Germline V gives CDR1 MDHEN, CDR2 SYDVKM. The V segment lost 6 bases and the J segment 4 bases; nucleotides outside the gene matches: 7. The CDR3 region has the DNA TGTGCCAGCAGGGGCACAGGGGGATCCACTGAAGCTTTCTTT. Translation gives CASRGTGGSTEAFF.

This rearrangement joins TRBV6-1 to TRBJ2-5; D perhaps matches TRBD2 (6 bases). Germline V gene data show CDR1 as MNHNS and CDR2 as SASEGT. V lost 6 bases to trimming and J lost 0 bases, with 8 bases between them. The CDR3 is made up of 13 amino acids. CDR3 sequence: CASSGTHQETQYF. The CDR3 DNA sequence: TGTGCCAGCAGCGGGACTCACCAAGAGACCCAGTACTTC.